This T cell receptor beta chain appears in the sequencing data of a study of molecular identifiers for immune sequencing clone quantification. Study findings and constraints: Sizes of clones that are highly expanded could be underestimated (if identical TCR molecules share a barcode). For effector cells, clones above 20 RNA copies held over 98% of molecules; for naive cells, under 1%.

Previously described methods and listed TCR primers produced bulk TCR libraries. TCRdb independently ran MiXCR on the PCR reads; one entry per CDR3 protein. The sample shows about 510,000 distinct CDR3 sequences, about a fifth of them seen only once. In the sort, naive CD8 T cells were defined as CD8+CD4-CCR7+CD45RA+. CDR1 is SGHDT and CDR2 is YYEEEE in the germline V gene. The V and J ends lost 7 bases and 5 bases, in that order; junction bases with no gene match: 10. This CDR3 comprises 15 residues. With regard to this clonotype: Its specificity is not known. This clone may be a read error of a much larger clone one base away.

The receptor comes from a human donor in good health. Some libraries in this study had Jurkat cell RNA spiked in. The V call is TRBV5-6, the J call TRBJ2-3, with 10 bases aligning to TRBD2. Material: naive CD8+ T cells from blood, with Jurkat cell RNA spiked in. Subset of the sample: FACS-sorted CD8+CD4-CCR7+CD45RA+ naive T cells. The CDR3 loop reads CASWKAGGPLDTQYF. The DNA for the CDR3 is TGTGCCAGCTGGAAAGCGGGAGGGCCGTTAGATACGCAGTATTTT. Supplemented by reference TRBV5-6 and TRBJ2-3, the full variable domain reads DAGVTQSPTHLIKTRGQQVTLRCSPKSGHDTVSWYQQALGQGPQFIFQYYEEEERQRGNFPDRFSGHQFPNYSSELNVNALLLGDSALYLCASWKAGGPLDTQYFGPGTRLTVL.